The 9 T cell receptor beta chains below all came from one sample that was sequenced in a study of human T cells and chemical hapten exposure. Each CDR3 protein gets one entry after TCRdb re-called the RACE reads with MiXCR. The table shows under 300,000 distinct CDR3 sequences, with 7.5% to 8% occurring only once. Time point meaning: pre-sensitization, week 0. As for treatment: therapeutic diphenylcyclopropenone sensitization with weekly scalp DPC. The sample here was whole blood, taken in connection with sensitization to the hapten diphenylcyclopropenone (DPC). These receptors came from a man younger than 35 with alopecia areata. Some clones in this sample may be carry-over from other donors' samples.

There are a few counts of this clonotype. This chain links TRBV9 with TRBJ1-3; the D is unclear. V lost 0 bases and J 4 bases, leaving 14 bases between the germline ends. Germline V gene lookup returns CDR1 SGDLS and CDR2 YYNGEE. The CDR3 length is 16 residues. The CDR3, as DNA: TGTGCCAGCAGCGTAGCGGGCCCCCAGAGCGGAAACACCATATATTTT. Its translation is CASSVAGPQSGNTIYF.

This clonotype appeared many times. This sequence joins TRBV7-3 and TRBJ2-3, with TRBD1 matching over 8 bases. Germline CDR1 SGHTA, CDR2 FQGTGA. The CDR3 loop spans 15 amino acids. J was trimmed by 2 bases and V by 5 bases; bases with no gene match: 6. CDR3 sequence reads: CASSRDRGNTDTQYF. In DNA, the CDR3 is TGTGCCAGCAGCCGAGACAGGGGAAACACAGATACGCAGTATTTT.

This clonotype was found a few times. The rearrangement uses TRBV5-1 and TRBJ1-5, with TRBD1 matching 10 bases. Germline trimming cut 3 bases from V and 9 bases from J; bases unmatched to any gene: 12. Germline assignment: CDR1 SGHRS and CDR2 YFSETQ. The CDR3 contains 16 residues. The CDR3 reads CASSSGTGDGSRPQHF. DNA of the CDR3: TGCGCCAGCAGCTCGGGGACAGGGGACGGATCAAGGCCCCAGCATTTT.

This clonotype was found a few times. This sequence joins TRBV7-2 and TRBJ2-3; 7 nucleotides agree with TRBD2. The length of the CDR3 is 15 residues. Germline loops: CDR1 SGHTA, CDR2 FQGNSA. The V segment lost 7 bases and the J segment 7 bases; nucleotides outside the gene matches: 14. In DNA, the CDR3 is TGTGCCAGCATCCTCCTGGGGGGGACCGGAAATACGCAGTATTTT. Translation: CASILLGGTGNTQYF.

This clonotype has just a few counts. CDR3 amino acids: CATGYRGEQFF. The CDR3 nucleotides are TGTGCCACCGGGTATAGGGGTGAGCAGTTCTTC. The chain couples TRBV24-1 to TRBJ2-1; tentatively, D is TRBD1 (5 bases). CDR3 length: 11 amino acids. Germline CDR1 reads KGHDR; CDR2 reads SFDVKD. V was trimmed by 9 bases and J by 9 bases, leaving 11 bases between them.

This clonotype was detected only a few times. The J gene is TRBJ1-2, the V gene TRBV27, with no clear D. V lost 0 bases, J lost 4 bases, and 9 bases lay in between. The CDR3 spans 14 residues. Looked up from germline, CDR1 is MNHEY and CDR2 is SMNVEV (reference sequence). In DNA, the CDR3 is TGTGCCAGCAGTTTATCGGCCAGCCTCTATGGCTACACCTTC. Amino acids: CASSLSASLYGYTF.

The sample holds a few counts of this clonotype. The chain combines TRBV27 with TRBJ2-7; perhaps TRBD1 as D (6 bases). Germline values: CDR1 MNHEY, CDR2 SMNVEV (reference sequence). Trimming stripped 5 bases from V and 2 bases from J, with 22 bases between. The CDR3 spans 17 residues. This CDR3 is CASSGIGRRGVPYEQYF. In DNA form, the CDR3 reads TGTGCCAGCAGTGGTATAGGTCGCAGGGGAGTCCCCTACGAGCAGTACTTC.

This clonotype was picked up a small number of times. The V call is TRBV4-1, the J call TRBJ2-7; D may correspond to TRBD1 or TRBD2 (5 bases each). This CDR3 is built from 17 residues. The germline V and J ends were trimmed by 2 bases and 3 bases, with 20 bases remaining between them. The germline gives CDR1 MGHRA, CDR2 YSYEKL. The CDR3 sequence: CASSQWSEPGTVYEQYF. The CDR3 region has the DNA TGCGCCAGCAGCCAATGGAGCGAACCCGGGACGGTCTACGAGCAGTACTTC.

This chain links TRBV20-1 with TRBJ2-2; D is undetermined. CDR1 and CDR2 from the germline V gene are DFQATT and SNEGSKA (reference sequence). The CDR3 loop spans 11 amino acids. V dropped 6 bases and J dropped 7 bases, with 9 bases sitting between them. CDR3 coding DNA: TGCAGTGCCCCAACTCACGGGGAGCTGTTTTTT. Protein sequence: CSAPTHGELFF.